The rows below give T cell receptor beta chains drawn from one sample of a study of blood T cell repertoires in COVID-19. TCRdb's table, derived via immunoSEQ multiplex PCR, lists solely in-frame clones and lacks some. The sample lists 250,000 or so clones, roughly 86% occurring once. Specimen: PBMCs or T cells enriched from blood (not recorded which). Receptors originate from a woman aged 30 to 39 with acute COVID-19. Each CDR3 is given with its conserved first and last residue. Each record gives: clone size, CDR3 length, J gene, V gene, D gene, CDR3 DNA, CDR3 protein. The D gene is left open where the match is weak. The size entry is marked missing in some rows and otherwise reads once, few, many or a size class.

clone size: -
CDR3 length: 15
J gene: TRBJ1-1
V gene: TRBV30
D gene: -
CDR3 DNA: TGTGCCTGGAGTGTGATCGACAGGCTTAACACTGAAGCTTTCTTT
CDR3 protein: CAWSVIDRLNTEAFF

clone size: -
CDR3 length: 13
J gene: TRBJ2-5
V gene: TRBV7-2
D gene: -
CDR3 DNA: TGTGCCACCCGAGGGGGAGTGATAGAGACCCAGTACTTC
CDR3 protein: CATRGGVIETQYF

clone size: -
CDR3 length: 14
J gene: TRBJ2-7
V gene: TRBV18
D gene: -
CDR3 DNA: TGTGCCAGCTCACCACCGGACAGCGGTAGGGAGCAGTACTTC
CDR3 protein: CASSPPDSGREQYF

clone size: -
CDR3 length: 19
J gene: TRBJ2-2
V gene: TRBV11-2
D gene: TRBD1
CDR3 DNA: TGTGCCAGCAGTCAAGGCCTACCATGGACAGGATCGAACACCGGGGAGCTGTTTTTT
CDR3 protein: CASSQGLPWTGSNTGELFF

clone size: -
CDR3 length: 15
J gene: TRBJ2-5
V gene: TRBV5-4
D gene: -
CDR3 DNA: TGTGCCAGCAGCCCGGACTCTAGGGCGGTGAAGACCCAGTACTTC
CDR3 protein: CASSPDSRAVKTQYF

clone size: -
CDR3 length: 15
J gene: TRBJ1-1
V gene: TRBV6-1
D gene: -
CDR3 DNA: TGTGCCAGCAGTGCCATTGGCGGAGAGAACACTGAAGCTTTCTTT
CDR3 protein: CASSAIGGENTEAFF

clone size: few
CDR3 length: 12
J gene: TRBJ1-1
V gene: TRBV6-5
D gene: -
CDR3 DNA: TGTGCCAGCAGCGCAGGGGCCACTGAAGCTTTCTTT
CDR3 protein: CASSAGATEAFF

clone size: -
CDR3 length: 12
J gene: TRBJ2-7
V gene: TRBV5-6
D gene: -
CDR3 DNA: TGTGCCAGCAGCGATACTGACTACGAGCAGTACTTC
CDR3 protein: CASSDTDYEQYF

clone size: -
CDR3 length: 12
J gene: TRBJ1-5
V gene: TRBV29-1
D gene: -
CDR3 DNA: TGCAGCGTGGGAGGGGCTGGGCAGCCCCAGCATTTT
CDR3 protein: CSVGGAGQPQHF

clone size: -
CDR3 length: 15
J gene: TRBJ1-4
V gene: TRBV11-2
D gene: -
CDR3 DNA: TGTGCCAGCAGCTTAGAAGGACAGCGTAATGAAAAACTGTTTTTT
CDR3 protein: CASSLEGQRNEKLFF

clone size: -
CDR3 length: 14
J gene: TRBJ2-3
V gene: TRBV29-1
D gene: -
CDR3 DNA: TGCAGCGTTGGTAGAGCGGCAAGCACAGATACGCAGTATTTT
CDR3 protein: CSVGRAASTDTQYF

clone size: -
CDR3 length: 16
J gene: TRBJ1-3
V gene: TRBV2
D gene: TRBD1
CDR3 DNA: TGTGCCAGCAGGAGAAGGACAGGGGGCTCTGGAAACACCATATATTTT
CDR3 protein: CASRRRTGGSGNTIYF

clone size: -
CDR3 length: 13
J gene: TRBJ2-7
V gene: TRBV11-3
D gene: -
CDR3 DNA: TGTGCCAGCAGCTGGAATACGGAGGGCGAGCAGTACTTC
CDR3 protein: CASSWNTEGEQYF

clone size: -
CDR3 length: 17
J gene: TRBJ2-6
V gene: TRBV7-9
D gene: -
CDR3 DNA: TGTGCCAGCAGCCACGAGTTGGGGGCGGTTGGGGCCAACGTCCTGACTTTC
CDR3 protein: CASSHELGAVGANVLTF

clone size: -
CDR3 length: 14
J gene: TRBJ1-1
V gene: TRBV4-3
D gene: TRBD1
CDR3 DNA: TGCGCCAGCAGCCCACAGGGGCGGGCCACTGAAGCTTTCTTT
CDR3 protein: CASSPQGRATEAFF

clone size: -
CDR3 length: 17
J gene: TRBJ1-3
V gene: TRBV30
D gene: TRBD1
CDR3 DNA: TGTGCCTGGTCTACCGACAGGGGTCCATACTCTGGAAACACCATATATTTT
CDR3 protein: CAWSTDRGPYSGNTIYF

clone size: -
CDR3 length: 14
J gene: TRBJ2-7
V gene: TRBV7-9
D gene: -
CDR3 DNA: TGTGCCAGCAGCCGTGGGGGGGCCCTCTACGAGCAGTACTTC
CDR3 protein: CASSRGGALYEQYF

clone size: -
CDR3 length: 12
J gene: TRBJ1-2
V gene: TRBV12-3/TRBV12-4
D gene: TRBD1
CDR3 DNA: TGTGCCAGCAGTACAGGGGAGGATGGCTACACCTTC
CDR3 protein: CASSTGEDGYTF

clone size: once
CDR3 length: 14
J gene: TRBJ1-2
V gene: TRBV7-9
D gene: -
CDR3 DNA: TGTGCCAGCAGCTTATCAGGGGTTTCTTATGGCTACACCTTC
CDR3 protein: CASSLSGVSYGYTF

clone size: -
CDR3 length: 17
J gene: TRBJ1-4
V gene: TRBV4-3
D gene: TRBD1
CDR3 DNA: TGCGCCAGCAGCCAAGATATCACGAGACAGGGATATGAAAAACTGTTTTTT
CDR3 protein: CASSQDITRQGYEKLFF

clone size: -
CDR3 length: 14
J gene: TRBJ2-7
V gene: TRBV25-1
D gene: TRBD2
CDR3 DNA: TGTGCCAGCAGTGATAGCGGGGGCAACTACGAGCAGTACTTC
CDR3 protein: CASSDSGGNYEQYF

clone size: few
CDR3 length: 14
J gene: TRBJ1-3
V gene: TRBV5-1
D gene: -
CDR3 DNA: TGCGCCAGCAGCTCGGGTCAATCTGGAAACACCATATATTTT
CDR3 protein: CASSSGQSGNTIYF

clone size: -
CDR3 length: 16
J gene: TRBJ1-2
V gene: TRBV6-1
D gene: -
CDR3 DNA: TGTGCCAGCAGTGAAGCGGCGGCAGTCTCAAGAGATGGCTACACCTTC
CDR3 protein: CASSEAAAVSRDGYTF

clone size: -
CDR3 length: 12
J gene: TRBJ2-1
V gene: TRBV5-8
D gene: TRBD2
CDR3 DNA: TGTGCCAGCAGCAGCGGGAGGGGTGAGCAGTTCTTC
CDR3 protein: CASSSGRGEQFF

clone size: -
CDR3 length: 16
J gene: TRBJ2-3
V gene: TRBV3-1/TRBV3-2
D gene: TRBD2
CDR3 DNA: TGTGCCAGCAGCCAAGATCGACTAGCGGGGGGGAATACGCAGTATTTT
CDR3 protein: CASSQDRLAGGNTQYF

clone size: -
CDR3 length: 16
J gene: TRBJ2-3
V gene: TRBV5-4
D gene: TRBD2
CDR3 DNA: TGTGCCAGCAGCTTATCTACTAGCGGGGTGAAGGATACGCAGTATTTT
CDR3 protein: CASSLSTSGVKDTQYF